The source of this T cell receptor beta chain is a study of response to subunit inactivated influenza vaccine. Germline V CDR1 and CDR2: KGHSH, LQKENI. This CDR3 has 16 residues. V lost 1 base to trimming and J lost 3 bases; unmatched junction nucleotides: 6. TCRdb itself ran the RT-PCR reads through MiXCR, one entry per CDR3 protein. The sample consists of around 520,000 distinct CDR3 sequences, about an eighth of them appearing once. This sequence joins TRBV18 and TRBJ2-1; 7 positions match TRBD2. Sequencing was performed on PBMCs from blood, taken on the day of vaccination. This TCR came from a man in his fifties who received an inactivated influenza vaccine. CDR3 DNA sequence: TGTGCCAGCTCACCACTTCCGGGACTATACTACAATGAGCAGTTCTTC. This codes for CASSPLPGLYYNEQFF.